These 25 T cell receptor beta chains were all obtained from the same sample, sequenced in a study of shared clonotypes between healthy human individuals. Terminally differentiated effector memory CD45RA+ cells were excluded from the naive CD8 cells, which were CD45RO-negative and positively selected for CCR7. Profiling relied on immunoSEQ multiplex PCR, and the TCRdb table lists in-frame clones only, not all of them. The sample includes about 2.1 million clones, 85% to 95% of them seen just once. Sequenced material: naive CD8+ T cells from PBMCs. These receptors were taken from a man aged 18-30 years in good health. Some clones in this sample may be carry-over from other donors' samples.

J is TRBJ2-3 and V is TRBV7-3; the D gene is possibly TRBD2 (5 bases). Trimming removed 5 bases at V and 6 bases at J, with 18 bases between. The CDR3 is 15 residues long. CDR1 and CDR2 (germline): SGHTA, FQGTGA. This CDR3 is CASSLGLAAWDTQYF. The CDR3 nucleotides are TGTGCCAGCAGCCTAGGGCTAGCCGCGTGGGATACGCAGTATTTT. Full variable domain (remainder filled in from reference TRBV7-3 and TRBJ2-3): GAGVSQTPSNKVTEKGKYVELRCDPISGHTALYWYRQSLGQGPEFLIYFQGTGAADDSGLPNDRFFAVRPEGSVSTLKIQRTERGDSAVYLCASSLGLAAWDTQYFGPGTRLTVL.

V is TRBV14 and J is TRBJ2-7, with D perhaps being TRBD1 or TRBD2 (5 bases each). Trimming took off 3 bases at V and 6 bases at J, with 12 bases between the two ends. The CDR3 is made up of 13 amino acids. Germline loops: CDR1 SGHDN, CDR2 FVKESK. This CDR3 is CASSQSGDAEQYF. Here the CDR3 DNA reads TGTGCCAGCAGCCAGTCTGGGGACGCCGAGCAGTACTTC.

The V gene is TRBV15, the J gene TRBJ1-2, with TRBD1 as a possible D gene (5 bases). V dropped 0 bases and J dropped 5 bases, with 13 bases sitting between them. The CDR3 extends over 15 amino acids. The germline CDR1 and CDR2 sequences are LNHNV and YYDKDF (reference sequence). CDR3 residues: CATSREAGPTYGYTF. In DNA form, the CDR3 reads TGTGCCACCAGCAGAGAAGCGGGACCTACTTATGGCTACACCTTC.

V and J are TRBV30 and TRBJ2-7; 7 positions match TRBD2. The V segment lost 5 bases and the J segment 6 bases; nucleotides outside the gene matches: 13. CDR1 is GTSNPN, CDR2 SVGIG, per germline (reference sequence). The CDR3 loop spans 14 amino acids. The DNA of the CDR3 is TGTGCCTGGTCTTATCTGGGGGGGGTAGGCGAGCAGTACTTC. The encoded protein is CAWSYLGGVGEQYF.

This sequence joins TRBV15 and TRBJ1-5, with a weak D call TRBD1 (5 bases). The length of the CDR3 is 14 residues. Germline CDR1 reads LNHNV; CDR2 reads YYDKDF (reference sequence). The V gene lost 3 bases and the J gene lost 4 bases, with 10 bases spanning the gap. This chain's CDR3 is CATSRGGANQPQHF. The CDR3 DNA reads as TGTGCCACCAGCAGGGGTGGGGCAAATCAGCCCCAGCATTTT.

The CDR3 DNA reads TGTGCCAGCAGTTTATCTGGGGGCGTGAACACTGAAGCTTTCTTT. Translation gives CASSLSGGVNTEAFF. The chain employs TRBV28 and TRBJ1-1; D is perhaps TRBD1 (6 bases). CDR1 is MDHEN, CDR2 SYDVKM, per germline. This CDR3 region has 15 residues. V gave up 1 base and J gave up 0 bases, with 9 bases separating them.

This clone appeared a single time. One end of the junction is discordant with germline, which a read error may explain. The chain has TRBV5-6 and TRBJ2-7; perhaps TRBD2 as D (5 bases). CDR1 and CDR2 from the germline V gene are SGHDT and YYEEEE. This CDR3 has 12 residues. The CDR3 here is CASSQTGIPGLF. The CDR3, as DNA: TGTGCCAGCAGCCAGACCGGGATCCCAGGACTCTTC.

On this clone: The sample has other DNA sequences that encode this CDR3 too. The rearrangement links TRBV10-3 to TRBJ2-1; the D call may be TRBD1 or TRBD2 (5 bases each). CDR1 and CDR2 (germline): ENHRY, SYGVKD. Trimming left V 0 bases short and J 0 bases short, with 9 bases between. The CDR3 sequence is 16 residues long. Here the CDR3 DNA reads TGTGCCATCAGTGAGTCTTCAGGGAGCTCCTACAATGAGCAGTTCTTC. It codes for CAISESSGSSYNEQFF.

V usage is TRBV11-2 and J usage is TRBJ1-1, with 7 bases that match TRBD1. Per germline, CDR1 SGHAT and CDR2 FQNNGV. Germline trimming cut 5 bases from V and 4 bases from J; bases unmatched to any gene: 7. The CDR3 spans 14 residues. This CDR3 is CASSPTGISTEAFF. The CDR3 DNA reads TGTGCCAGCAGCCCGACAGGGATATCCACTGAAGCTTTCTTT.

The chain carries TRBV6-5 and TRBJ2-1; 9 positions agree with TRBD2. V shed 0 bases, J shed 4 bases, and the junction held 4 bases outside the gene matches. Germline values: CDR1 MNHEY, CDR2 SVGAGI. CDR3 length equals 16 residues. The CDR3 bases are TGTGCCAGCAGTTACTCTAGCGGGAGAATTTACAATGAGCAGTTCTTC. Its protein product is CASSYSSGRIYNEQFF.

With respect to this clone: Other DNA sequences in the same sample also yield this CDR3. The chain couples TRBV9 to TRBJ2-3; D is unresolved. V dropped 3 bases and J dropped 5 bases, with 4 bases sitting between them. This CDR3 has 11 amino acids. The germline V gene has CDR1 SGDLS and CDR2 YYNGEE. The CDR3 loop is CASSARDTQYF. For the CDR3, the DNA is TGTGCCAGCAGCGCCAGAGATACGCAGTATTTT.

As concerns this clone: This CDR3 is also generated by other DNA sequences in the sample. This chain connects TRBV27 to TRBJ1-1, with TRBD1 matching 7 bases. V trimming: 0 bases; J trimming: 4 bases; junction bases outside the gene matches: 5. CDR3 length equals 15 residues. The germline V gene encodes CDR1 MNHEY and CDR2 SMNVEV (reference sequence). The CDR3: CASSLSRQGGTEAFF. CDR3 coding DNA: TGTGCCAGCAGTTTATCTCGGCAGGGGGGCACTGAAGCTTTCTTT.

V usage is TRBV7-9 and J usage is TRBJ2-7; no reliable D call. The CDR3 has 12 amino acids. V was clipped by 5 bases and J by 4 bases, with 9 bases between them. Germline V gene sequence: CDR1 SEHNR, CDR2 FQNEAQ (reference sequence). The CDR3 is CASSGSRYEQYF. The CDR3 DNA sequence: TGTGCCAGCAGCGGATCAAGGTACGAGCAGTACTTC.

This chain connects TRBV5-1 to TRBJ1-2, with TRBD1 matching over 9 bases. CDR1 and CDR2 from the germline V gene are SGHRS and YFSETQ. The CDR3 is 16 amino acids. V lost 0 bases, J lost 5 bases, and 8 bases stayed unmatched. The CDR3 spells CASSLGTGAGWYGYTF. The CDR3 DNA reads TGCGCCAGCAGCTTGGGGACAGGGGCCGGGTGGTATGGCTACACCTTC.

This chain uses TRBV27 with TRBJ1-5; 7 nucleotides agree with TRBD1. The CDR3 has 14 amino acids. J gave up 8 bases and V 6 bases, and 10 bases lay outside the gene matches. Per germline, CDR1 MNHEY and CDR2 SMNVEV (reference sequence). The CDR3 loop is CASSHQTGIEPQHF. The DNA of the CDR3 is TGTGCCAGCAGCCATCAGACAGGGATAGAGCCCCAGCATTTT.

The chain has TRBV29-1 and TRBJ1-2; the match to TRBD1 covers 8 bases. Germline CDR1 and CDR2: SQVTM and ANQGSEA. The CDR3 spans 13 residues. Trimming took 7 bases from V and 7 from J; bases not matched to a gene: 11. CDR3 coding DNA: TGCAGCGCCCTGGGACAGGAAGCTTCTGGCTACACCTTC. Residues: CSALGQEASGYTF.

The chain has TRBV10-2 and TRBJ2-7; 8 bases fit TRBD1. CDR1 WSHSY and CDR2 SAAADI come from the germline V gene. This CDR3 is 15 amino acids long. V lost 4 bases to trimming and J lost 3 bases; unmatched junction nucleotides: 8. In DNA form, the CDR3 reads TGCGCCAGCAGTGTCGCCGGGACAGGACTCTACGAGCAGTACTTC. Its protein is CASSVAGTGLYEQYF.

The CDR3 loop reads CASSLAAGSAYEQYF. As DNA, the CDR3 is TGTGCCAGCAGCTTAGCAGCGGGATCTGCCTACGAGCAGTACTTC. The chain is built from TRBV11-2 and TRBJ2-7, with TRBD2 identical over 7 bases. CDR1 and CDR2 (germline): SGHAT, FQNNGV. The J segment lost 2 bases and the V segment lost 1 base, leaving 5 bases of the junction unmatched. The length of the CDR3 is 15 residues.

The chain combines TRBV16 with TRBJ2-3; 7 bases line up with TRBD2. V shed 0 bases and J 1 base; nucleotides not matched to a gene: 1. CDR3 length: 15 residues. In germline, CDR1 is KGHSY, CDR2 FQNENV. This chain's CDR3 is CASSQSLAGTDTQYF. The DNA for the CDR3 is TGTGCCAGCAGCCAATCCCTAGCGGGCACAGATACGCAGTATTTT.

The chain recombines TRBV4-2 with TRBJ2-1; D possibly corresponds to TRBD2 (5 bases). There are 16 residues in the CDR3. V lost 4 bases and J lost 4, with 17 bases in between. From germline, CDR1 is LGHNA and CDR2 YNFKEQ. CDR3 nucleotide sequence: TGTGCCAGCAGCCTTGATCAGGAAGCGGCGTACAATGAGCAGTTCTTC. It specifies CASSLDQEAAYNEQFF.

The chain uses TRBV7-2 and TRBJ2-2, with D possibly TRBD1 on 6 matching bases. Germline V CDR1 and CDR2: SGHTA, FQGNSA. The ends were cut back, 1 base at V and 8 bases at J, with 14 bases in the middle. CDR3 length equals 15 residues. The CDR3: CASSLGQAQIGELFF. The DNA for the CDR3 is TGTGCCAGCAGCTTAGGACAGGCCCAAATTGGGGAGCTGTTTTTT.

The chain links TRBV10-1 to TRBJ2-1, with a tentative D call TRBD2 (7 bases). Germline lookup yields CDR1 WNHNN and CDR2 SYGVQD (reference sequence). The CDR3 sequence is 15 residues long. V was pared by 0 bases and J by 10 bases, with 16 bases between. Written as DNA, the CDR3 is TGCGCCAGCAGTGAGTCGCAGGGGAGGGCTCGCGAGCAGTTCTTC. This encodes CASSESQGRAREQFF.

This chain uses TRBV12-5 with TRBJ2-2, with 11 nucleotides matching TRBD2. From germline, CDR1 is LGHNT and CDR2 FRNRAP. The CDR3 extends over 17 amino acids. V trimming: 4 bases; J trimming: 5 bases; junction bases outside the gene matches: 9. CDR3 DNA: TGTGCTAGTGGTTCCGCCCTAGCGGGAGGACCGACCGGGGAGCTGTTTTTT. It is translated as CASGSALAGGPTGELFF.

The chain links TRBV7-6 to TRBJ2-1, with a possible D match to TRBD2 (5 bases). Germline CDR1 is SGHVS and CDR2 is FNYEAQ. V was pared by 5 bases and J by 4 bases, with 18 bases between. The CDR3 has 16 amino acids. CDR3: CASSNVGSGEYNEQFF. As DNA, the CDR3 is TGTGCCAGCAGCAACGTAGGAAGCGGCGAATACAATGAGCAGTTCTTC.

The V call is TRBV4-1, the J call TRBJ2-2; TRBD2 agrees at 8 bases. CDR3 length equals 13 residues. Trimming at V came to 4 bases and at J to 6 bases, leaving 1 base not matched to a gene. Germline V gene data show CDR1 as MGHRA and CDR2 as YSYEKL. CDR3 coding DNA: TGCGCCAGCAGCCTTAGCGGGGCCGGGGAGCTGTTTTTT. Translated: CASSLSGAGELFF.